The rows below give T cell receptor beta chains drawn from one sample of a study of blood T cell repertoires in COVID-19. The assay was immunoSEQ multiplex PCR, and TCRdb's table has in-frame clones only and misses some. The profile covers hundreds of thousands of clones, with roughly 85% appearing a single time and approximately 4.8% taken by the ten largest. Sequenced sample: PBMCs or T cells enriched from blood (not recorded which). The receptor source for this set is a woman between 50 and 59 years old who had been exposed to COVID-19. The CDR3 runs from the conserved cysteine through the conserved F or W. D genes are given only for firm matches. Rows give clone size only sometimes, using once, few, many, or a class for an expanded clone.

V gene: TRBV2
clone size: .
J gene: TRBJ2-1
D gene: .
CDR3 protein: CASRRGLTYNEQFF
CDR3 DNA: TGTGCCAGCAGGAGAGGGCTCACCTACAATGAGCAGTTCTTC

V gene: TRBV19
clone size: .
J gene: TRBJ1-5
D gene: .
CDR3 protein: CASSIRSASYSNQPQHF
CDR3 DNA: TGTGCCAGTAGTATTAGGAGTGCATCCTATAGCAATCAGCCCCAGCATTTT

V gene: TRBV5-4
clone size: once
J gene: TRBJ1-4
D gene: TRBD1
CDR3 protein: CASSFDRGREKLFF
CDR3 DNA: TGTGCCAGCAGCTTTGACAGGGGGCGGGAAAAACTGTTTTTT

V gene: TRBV7-6
clone size: .
J gene: TRBJ2-2
D gene: TRBD2
CDR3 protein: CASSPRLAVNTGELFF
CDR3 DNA: TGTGCCAGCAGCCCTAGACTAGCGGTGAACACCGGGGAGCTGTTTTTT

V gene: TRBV27
clone size: .
J gene: TRBJ1-2
D gene: .
CDR3 protein: CASSYGAVDGYTF
CDR3 DNA: TGTGCCAGCAGTTATGGGGCGGTCGATGGCTACACCTTC

V gene: TRBV20-1
clone size: few
J gene: TRBJ2-7
D gene: TRBD2
CDR3 protein: CSASPLAGGQSYEQYF
CDR3 DNA: TGCAGTGCTAGTCCCCTAGCGGGGGGACAGTCCTACGAGCAGTACTTC

V gene: TRBV4-2
clone size: .
J gene: TRBJ2-3
D gene: TRBD2
CDR3 protein: CASSQDTAGGPTSTDTQYF
CDR3 DNA: TGTGCCAGCAGCCAAGATACGGCGGGGGGGCCTACAAGCACAGATACGCAGTATTTT

V gene: TRBV7-9
clone size: .
J gene: TRBJ1-2
D gene: .
CDR3 protein: CASSLPSGSPIYGYTF
CDR3 DNA: TGTGCCAGCAGCTTACCTTCGGGTAGCCCGATTTATGGCTACACCTTC

V gene: TRBV28
clone size: .
J gene: TRBJ2-7
D gene: .
CDR3 protein: CASRYKGEQYF
CDR3 DNA: TGTGCCAGCAGGTACAAGGGGGAGCAGTACTTC

V gene: TRBV5-6
clone size: .
J gene: TRBJ1-5
D gene: .
CDR3 protein: CASSLPDQPQHF
CDR3 DNA: TGTGCCAGCAGCTTACCAGATCAGCCCCAGCATTTT

V gene: TRBV6-6
clone size: .
J gene: TRBJ1-1
D gene: TRBD1
CDR3 protein: CAIATGGEAFF
CDR3 DNA: TGTGCCATTGCGACAGGGGGTGAAGCTTTCTTT

V gene: TRBV18
clone size: .
J gene: TRBJ2-1
D gene: TRBD1
CDR3 protein: CASSPGQGIFNEQFF
CDR3 DNA: TGTGCCAGCTCACCGGGACAGGGTATTTTCAATGAGCAGTTCTTC

V gene: TRBV6-5
clone size: .
J gene: TRBJ1-6
D gene: .
CDR3 protein: CASSPGTISSPLHF
CDR3 DNA: TGTGCCAGCAGCCCCGGGACTATTAGCTCACCCCTCCACTTT

V gene: TRBV29-1
clone size: .
J gene: TRBJ2-1
D gene: TRBD1
CDR3 protein: CSVMAGADRGNEQFF
CDR3 DNA: TGCAGCGTGATGGCTGGGGCGGACAGGGGCAATGAGCAGTTCTTC

V gene: TRBV4-3
clone size: .
J gene: TRBJ1-2
D gene: TRBD1
CDR3 protein: CASSQAGQGGYTF
CDR3 DNA: TGCGCCAGCAGCCAGGCCGGACAGGGAGGCTACACCTTC

V gene: TRBV5-6
clone size: .
J gene: TRBJ1-2
D gene: .
CDR3 protein: CASGGNYGYTF
CDR3 DNA: TGTGCCTCCGGGGGAAACTATGGCTACACCTTC

V gene: TRBV29-1
clone size: .
J gene: TRBJ1-1
D gene: .
CDR3 protein: CSVEVFVRTEAFF
CDR3 DNA: TGCAGCGTTGAAGTATTCGTGAGGACTGAAGCTTTCTTT

V gene: TRBV5-6
clone size: .
J gene: TRBJ1-3
D gene: TRBD1
CDR3 protein: CASSHIDRGRLEGNTIYF
CDR3 DNA: TGTGCCAGCAGCCACATCGACAGGGGGCGATTGGAAGGAAACACCATATATTTT

V gene: TRBV9
clone size: once
J gene: TRBJ2-3
D gene: TRBD2
CDR3 protein: CASSRGGLAVDTQYF
CDR3 DNA: TGTGCCAGCAGCCGGGGGGGACTAGCGGTAGATACGCAGTATTTT

V gene: TRBV27
clone size: .
J gene: TRBJ1-1
D gene: .
CDR3 protein: CASSLNRVRDTEAFF
CDR3 DNA: TGTGCCAGCAGTTTAAACAGGGTTAGGGACACTGAAGCTTTCTTT

V gene: TRBV19
clone size: .
J gene: TRBJ1-3
D gene: .
CDR3 protein: CASIDSSSGNTIYF
CDR3 DNA: TGTGCCAGTATTGACAGTAGCTCTGGAAACACCATATATTTT

V gene: TRBV4-2
clone size: once
J gene: TRBJ2-1
D gene: .
CDR3 protein: CASSQDPSTEQFF
CDR3 DNA: TGTGCCAGCAGCCAAGATCCTAGCACTGAGCAGTTCTTC

V gene: TRBV9
clone size: .
J gene: TRBJ1-2
D gene: .
CDR3 protein: CASSSRPTANYGYTF
CDR3 DNA: TGTGCCAGCAGCTCCCGACCGACAGCTAACTATGGCTACACCTTC

V gene: TRBV27
clone size: .
J gene: TRBJ1-5
D gene: .
CDR3 protein: CAPSENQPQHF
CDR3 DNA: TGTGCCCCGTCGGAGAATCAGCCCCAGCATTTT

V gene: TRBV10-2
clone size: .
J gene: TRBJ1-2
D gene: .
CDR3 protein: CASGASPNYGYTF
CDR3 DNA: TGCGCCAGTGGGGCATCTCCTAACTATGGCTACACCTTC

V gene: TRBV14
clone size: .
J gene: TRBJ2-7
D gene: .
CDR3 protein: CASSQVRGYGQYF
CDR3 DNA: TGTGCCAGCAGCCAAGTTCGGGGATACGGGCAGTACTTC

V gene: TRBV19
clone size: .
J gene: TRBJ1-4
D gene: .
CDR3 protein: CASSPRGGVGEKLFF
CDR3 DNA: TGTGCCAGCTCCCCCCGAGGGGGGGTTGGAGAAAAACTGTTTTTT

V gene: TRBV10-3
clone size: .
J gene: TRBJ1-1
D gene: .
CDR3 protein: CAISDLGQTYTEAFF
CDR3 DNA: TGTGCCATCAGTGACTTGGGACAAACTTACACTGAAGCTTTCTTT

V gene: TRBV6-5
clone size: .
J gene: TRBJ2-1
D gene: .
CDR3 protein: CASLAVSYNEQFF
CDR3 DNA: TGTGCCAGCCTGGCTGTATCCTACAATGAGCAGTTCTTC

V gene: TRBV29-1
clone size: few
J gene: TRBJ2-3
D gene: .
CDR3 protein: CSVELLRGTQYF
CDR3 DNA: TGCAGCGTTGAATTGCTCAGGGGTACGCAGTATTTT

V gene: TRBV13
clone size: .
J gene: TRBJ2-3
D gene: .
CDR3 protein: CASRDRDSSADTQYF
CDR3 DNA: TGTGCCAGCCGCGATAGGGACTCCTCAGCAGATACGCAGTATTTT

V gene: TRBV19
clone size: .
J gene: TRBJ1-5
D gene: .
CDR3 protein: CASSIQRGGGSNQPQHF
CDR3 DNA: TGTGCCAGTAGTATTCAGAGAGGGGGGGGGAGCAATCAGCCCCAGCATTTT

V gene: TRBV6-2/TRBV6-3
clone size: few
J gene: TRBJ2-7
D gene: .
CDR3 protein: CASSYSQGNSYEQYF
CDR3 DNA: TGTGCCAGCAGTTACTCGCAGGGCAATTCCTACGAGCAGTACTTC

V gene: TRBV7-9
clone size: .
J gene: TRBJ1-1
D gene: .
CDR3 protein: CASSLVALNTEAFF
CDR3 DNA: TGTGCCAGCAGCTTAGTAGCTTTGAACACTGAAGCTTTCTTT

V gene: TRBV18
clone size: .
J gene: TRBJ1-4
D gene: TRBD1
CDR3 protein: CASSPPGQEIEKLFF
CDR3 DNA: TGTGCCAGCTCACCCCCGGGACAGGAGATCGAAAAACTGTTTTTT

V gene: TRBV19
clone size: .
J gene: TRBJ1-1
D gene: TRBD1
CDR3 protein: CASSIGDRVFF
CDR3 DNA: TGTGCCAGTAGTATCGGCGACAGGGTCTTCTTT

V gene: TRBV7-6
clone size: .
J gene: TRBJ1-5
D gene: .
CDR3 protein: CASSLDTNQPQHF
CDR3 DNA: TGTGCCAGCAGCCTCGACACGAATCAGCCCCAGCATTTT

V gene: TRBV15
clone size: .
J gene: TRBJ2-7
D gene: TRBD1
CDR3 protein: CATSRDGTGPYEQYF
CDR3 DNA: TGTGCCACCAGCAGAGATGGGACAGGCCCCTACGAGCAGTACTTC

V gene: TRBV12-3/TRBV12-4
clone size: .
J gene: TRBJ1-1
D gene: .
CDR3 protein: CASTRAEGAEAFF
CDR3 DNA: TGTGCCAGCACCCGGGCCGAGGGGGCTGAAGCTTTCTTT

V gene: TRBV15
clone size: .
J gene: TRBJ1-5
D gene: .
CDR3 protein: CATSPRLEAHQPQHF
CDR3 DNA: TGTGCCACCAGCCCCCGGCTTGAGGCTCATCAGCCCCAGCATTTT

V gene: TRBV25-1
clone size: once
J gene: TRBJ2-7
D gene: TRBD1
CDR3 protein: CASSDRGGQGAYEQYF
CDR3 DNA: TGTGCCAGCAGTGATCGGGGAGGACAGGGGGCCTACGAGCAGTACTTC

V gene: TRBV2
clone size: .
J gene: TRBJ1-4
D gene: .
CDR3 protein: CASRVGDEKLFF
CDR3 DNA: TGTGCCAGCAGAGTGGGAGATGAAAAACTGTTTTTT

V gene: TRBV19
clone size: .
J gene: TRBJ1-6
D gene: .
CDR3 protein: CASSMREGRRNSPLHF
CDR3 DNA: TGTGCCAGTAGTATGAGGGAGGGGCGACGGAATTCACCCCTCCACTTT

V gene: TRBV5-1
clone size: .
J gene: TRBJ1-1
D gene: .
CDR3 protein: CASSLGYRVGNTEAFF
CDR3 DNA: TGCGCCAGCAGCTTGGGGTACAGGGTAGGGAACACTGAAGCTTTCTTT

V gene: TRBV6-6
clone size: .
J gene: TRBJ1-4
D gene: TRBD1
CDR3 protein: CASSPGQGAPRDEKLFF
CDR3 DNA: TGTGCCAGCAGCCCGGGACAGGGGGCGCCGAGGGATGAAAAACTGTTTTTT

V gene: TRBV3-1/TRBV3-2
clone size: .
J gene: TRBJ1-1
D gene: .
CDR3 protein: CASSHGGTEAFF
CDR3 DNA: TGTGCCAGCAGCCATGGGGGGACTGAAGCTTTCTTT

V gene: TRBV7-8
clone size: .
J gene: TRBJ2-7
D gene: .
CDR3 protein: CASSLRDPLISYEQYF
CDR3 DNA: TGTGCCAGCAGCTTACGAGACCCACTAATCTCCTACGAGCAGTACTTC

V gene: TRBV11-2
clone size: .
J gene: TRBJ1-4
D gene: TRBD1
CDR3 protein: CASSVGTATNEKLFF
CDR3 DNA: TGTGCCAGCAGCGTTGGGACAGCAACTAATGAAAAACTGTTTTTT

V gene: TRBV11-2
clone size: .
J gene: TRBJ1-1
D gene: TRBD1
CDR3 protein: CASSLGGQRAEAFF
CDR3 DNA: TGTGCCAGCAGCTTAGGGGGACAGCGCGCTGAAGCTTTCTTT

V gene: TRBV6-2/TRBV6-3
clone size: .
J gene: TRBJ2-3
D gene: .
CDR3 protein: CASSFEGGSTDTQYF
CDR3 DNA: TGTGCCAGCAGTTTCGAGGGCGGGAGCACAGATACGCAGTATTTT

V gene: TRBV6-1
clone size: .
J gene: TRBJ1-2
D gene: .
CDR3 protein: CASSETAGDYGYTF
CDR3 DNA: TGTGCCAGCAGTGAAACGGCGGGTGACTATGGCTACACCTTC

V gene: TRBV11-2
clone size: .
J gene: TRBJ1-2
D gene: TRBD1
CDR3 protein: CASSPRTGGGYTF
CDR3 DNA: TGTGCCAGCAGCCCTCGGACAGGTGGGGGCTACACCTTC

V gene: TRBV5-1
clone size: .
J gene: TRBJ2-5
D gene: TRBD1
CDR3 protein: CASSLGAGGAETQYF
CDR3 DNA: TGCGCCAGCAGCTTGGGGGCAGGGGGCGCGGAGACCCAGTACTTC

V gene: TRBV12-3/TRBV12-4
clone size: .
J gene: TRBJ2-5
D gene: .
CDR3 protein: CASSRGWETQYF
CDR3 DNA: TGTGCCAGCAGTCGGGGTTGGGAGACCCAGTACTTC

V gene: TRBV7-2
clone size: .
J gene: TRBJ1-1
D gene: .
CDR3 protein: CASSLEGRGGTEAFF
CDR3 DNA: TGTGCCAGCAGCTTAGAGGGAAGAGGAGGCACTGAAGCTTTCTTT

V gene: TRBV18
clone size: .
J gene: TRBJ1-4
D gene: .
CDR3 protein: CASSPPAANEKLFF
CDR3 DNA: TGTGCCAGCTCACCACCGGCGGCCAATGAAAAACTGTTTTTT